This T cell receptor (beta chain) was observed in a study of CD8 T cells in Susac syndrome. Study in general: More than 5 sequenced Susac syndrome patients had clinically active disease, while eight were in remission.

Reverse transcription used roughly 0.5 to 1 ug RNA and random hexamers. TCRdb reprocessed the immunoSEQ multiplex PCR reads with MiXCR, giving one entry per CDR3 protein. The sample comprises about 120,000 distinct CDR3 sequences, about 93% of which are singletons, and about 0.19% rests with the top ten. CDR3 size: 15 residues. Per germline, CDR1 LGHDT and CDR2 YNNKEL (reference sequence). J was trimmed by 7 bases and V by 1 base; bases with no gene match: 5. The diagnostic criteria were recently defined, and patients with Susac syndrome met them for definite or probable disease. V usage is TRBV3-1 and J usage is TRBJ1-5; 9 bases are shared with TRBD1. Sequenced sample: CD8+ T cells from PBMCs. The receptor was isolated from a human donor with Susac syndrome. Written as DNA, the CDR3 is TGTGCCAGCAGCCAAGGGACAGGGGCTGGGCAGCCCCAGCATTTT. Translated: CASSQGTGAGQPQHF. Supplemented by reference TRBV3-1 and TRBJ1-5, the full variable domain reads DTAVSQTPKYLVTQMGNDKSIKCEQNLGHDTMYWYKQDSKKFLKIMFSYNNKELIINETVPNRFSPKSPDKAHLNLHINSLELGDSAVYFCASSQGTGAGQPQHFGDGTRLSIL.